This T cell receptor beta chain was recorded in a study of control samples from healthy donors and cancer patients. V was pared by 2 bases and J by 0 bases, with 14 bases between. This CDR3 comprises 15 residues. From germline, CDR1 is GTSNPN and CDR2 SVGIG (reference sequence). Libraries were prepared by immunoSEQ multiplex PCR; TCRdb keeps only in-frame clonotypes and omits some of them. In the table there are more than 100,000 clones, approximately 89% of which are singletons. This clone came up once. Sequencing was performed on blood. This clonotype was obtained from a man aged 40-49 years in good health. The chain has TRBV30 and TRBJ2-7; the D gene is possibly TRBD2 (5 bases). CDR3 nucleotide sequence: TGTGCCTGGAGTAAAGGAGGTTATTACTCCTACGAGCAGTACTTC. Its protein is CAWSKGGYYSYEQYF.